The 31 T cell receptor beta chains in this list originate from one sample, sequenced in a study of early T cells in non-severe SARS-CoV-2 infection (TCRdb year 2021). Library creation used 5' RACE. Instrument on record: NextSeq 500. The public reads were reanalyzed by TCRdb: fastp trimming at Q25, MiXCR alignment, in-frame beta chains only. Duplicate CDR3 protein sequences are folded into a single record with the most common DNA and genes. The sample includes more than 55,000 distinct CDR3 sequences, with under 15% observed a single time. Around 1.4% of the sample rests with the top ten. Material: whole blood. The receptors stem from an adult who was a healthcare worker with PCR-confirmed SARS-CoV-2 infection or an uninfected control (not recorded which).

The chain joins TRBV4-2 to TRBJ1-2; TRBD1 matches at 10 bases. V lost 5 bases and J lost 3; bases outside the gene matches: 9. The CDR3 contains 16 residues. Germline assignment: CDR1 LGHNA and CDR2 YNFKEQ. The CDR3: CASSSSGTGAYYGYTF. In DNA form, the CDR3 reads TGTGCCAGCAGCAGCTCCGGGACAGGGGCTTACTATGGCTACACCTTC.

This clonotype has only a few counts. The chain uses TRBV2 and TRBJ2-3, with 8 bases fitting TRBD2. Germline V gene data show CDR1 as SNHLY and CDR2 as FYNNEI. The CDR3 has 16 amino acids. V lost 5 bases to trimming and J lost 5 bases; unmatched junction nucleotides: 12. CDR3 nucleotides: TGTGCCAGCAGTCCACTAGCGGAGGACTGGGAAGATACGCAGTATTTT. Translation gives CASSPLAEDWEDTQYF.

This clonotype was seen more than once but under ten times. This sequence joins TRBV6-5 and TRBJ1-4, with D hard to call. This CDR3 is built from 16 residues. Germline values: CDR1 MNHEY, CDR2 SVGAGI. Trimming left V 0 bases short and J 0 bases short, with 8 bases between. The CDR3 loop reads CASSYSPYATNEKLFF. DNA for the CDR3: TGTGCCAGCAGTTACTCGCCGTATGCAACTAATGAAAAACTGTTTTTT.

J is TRBJ2-7 and V is TRBV5-6; tentatively, D is TRBD1 (6 bases). V lost 4 bases and J 9 bases, leaving 11 bases between the germline ends. CDR1 is SGHDT, CDR2 YYEEEE, per germline. The CDR3 runs to 11 residues. The CDR3 coding sequence is TGTGCCAGCAGCACCGGACAGTGGCAGTACTTC. Translating it yields CASSTGQWQYF.

The rearrangement links TRBV7-9 to TRBJ2-3; D is perhaps TRBD1 (6 bases). Looked up from germline, CDR1 is SEHNR and CDR2 is FQNEAQ (reference sequence). The CDR3 extends over 17 amino acids. With 2 bases removed from V and 2 bases from J, the gap between germline ends came to 17 bases. CDR3 region: CASSLSGARPTTDTQYF. The CDR3 DNA is TGTGCCAGCAGCTTATCAGGGGCCAGACCAACCACAGATACGCAGTATTTT. The complete variable domain, with remaining parts taken from reference TRBV7-9 and TRBJ2-3, reads DTGVSQNPRHKITKRGQNVTFRCDPISEHNRLYWYRQTLGQGPEFLTYFQNEAQLEKSRLLSDRFSAERPKGSFSTLEIQRTEQGDSAMYLCASSLSGARPTTDTQYFGPGTRLTVL.

The sample holds a few counts of this clonotype. The chain recombines TRBV5-1 with TRBJ2-2; D might be TRBD1 (7 bases). Per the germline V gene, CDR1 is SGHRS and CDR2 is YFSETQ. Trimming removed 0 bases at V and 4 bases at J, with 10 bases between. The CDR3 has 15 residues. CDR3: CASSLDRGGTGELFF. The CDR3 DNA is TGCGCCAGCAGCTTGGACAGGGGAGGCACCGGGGAGCTGTTTTTT.

The J gene is TRBJ2-6, the V gene TRBV20-1, with 11 bases fitting TRBD1. The V gene end was trimmed by 1 base and the J gene end by 0 bases; junction bases not matched to a gene: 2. CDR3 length: 17 residues. Looked up from germline, CDR1 is DFQATT and CDR2 is SNEGSKA (reference sequence). The CDR3 DNA reads as TGCAGTGCTAGAGTAGGGACAGGGGGCTCTGGGGCCAACGTCCTGACTTTC. Translated, it gives CSARVGTGGSGANVLTF.

The table lists this clonotype with many counts. V and J are TRBV12-5 and TRBJ2-7; no clear D gene. Germline CDR1 is LGHNT and CDR2 is FRNRAP. The V end lost 6 bases, the J end lost 2 bases, and 14 bases lay between the germline ends. The CDR3 covers 14 residues. CDR3 sequence: CASGPSTAAYEQYF. CDR3 coding DNA: TGTGCTAGTGGCCCATCGACGGCCGCCTACGAGCAGTACTTC.

In its sample, this clonotype was seen many times. V and J are TRBV27 and TRBJ2-1, with 8 bases lining up with TRBD1. CDR3 size: 15 residues. CDR1 and CDR2 from the germline V gene are MNHEY and SMNVEV (reference sequence). The J segment lost 4 bases and the V segment lost 4 bases, leaving 6 bases of the junction unmatched. The CDR3 DNA follows: TGTGCCAGCAGTTCCCGGACAGGGCTATACAATGAGCAGTTCTTC. Encoded protein: CASSSRTGLYNEQFF.

The sample holds many counts of this clonotype. This chain uses TRBV19 with TRBJ1-6; no definite D call. The V gene lost 7 bases and the J gene lost 10 bases, with 23 bases spanning the gap. The CDR3 has 16 amino acids. Germline CDR1 is LNHDA and CDR2 is SQIVND (reference sequence). The CDR3 DNA reads TGTGCCAGTACCCCGACTGTGGATTCCCGGGGATCACCCCTCCACTTT. It encodes CASTPTVDSRGSPLHF.

There are a few counts of this clonotype. CDR3 sequence reads: CASSLRVPGQVFPGELFF. As DNA, the CDR3 is TGTGCCAGCAGCTTAAGAGTTCCGGGACAGGTGTTCCCCGGGGAGCTGTTTTTT. This chain joins TRBV7-6 and TRBJ2-2, with 8 bases fitting TRBD1. Germline V gene sequence: CDR1 SGHVS, CDR2 FNYEAQ. V was pared by 2 bases and J by 6 bases, with 14 bases of the junction left unmatched. The CDR3 spans 18 residues.

The rearrangement joins TRBV28 to TRBJ2-1; perhaps TRBD2 as D (6 bases). The germline V gene has CDR1 MDHEN and CDR2 SYDVKM. The length of the CDR3 is 12 residues. The ends were cut back, 10 bases at V and 6 bases at J, with 13 bases in the middle. Here the CDR3 DNA reads TGTGCCACCTACCGGGGAGGCAATGAGCAGTTCTTC. This sequence encodes CATYRGGNEQFF.

Many counts were recorded for this clonotype. V and J are TRBV5-1 and TRBJ1-4, with TRBD1 matching 12 bases. After removal of 2 bases from V and 4 bases from J, the junction contained 3 bases not matched to a gene. The length of the CDR3 is 16 residues. Germline CDR1 reads SGHRS; CDR2 reads YFSETQ. CDR3 region: CASSFGTGGLNEKLFF. The DNA for the CDR3 is TGCGCCAGCAGCTTCGGGACAGGGGGCCTTAATGAAAAACTGTTTTTT.

In its sample, this clonotype was seen a few times. This chain joins TRBV30 and TRBJ2-3; 8 positions agree with TRBD2. V gave up 4 bases and J gave up 4 bases; unmatched junction bases: 1. The CDR3 sequence is 12 residues long. Germline CDR1 GTSNPN, CDR2 SVGIG (reference sequence). The CDR3 sequence is CAWTAGADTQYF. CDR3 in DNA: TGTGCCTGGACAGCGGGGGCAGATACGCAGTATTTT.

V usage is TRBV5-4 and J usage is TRBJ2-1, with 9 positions matching TRBD2. V dropped 5 bases and J dropped 2; count of bases not matched to a gene: 11. The germline gives CDR1 SGHNT, CDR2 YYREEE (reference sequence). The CDR3 sequence is 17 residues long. The CDR3 sequence: CASSSRGGGAPYNEQFF. The CDR3 bases are TGTGCCAGCAGTTCCCGAGGCGGGGGGGCGCCCTACAATGAGCAGTTCTTC.

The chain uses TRBV6-1 and TRBJ1-5, with 8 nucleotides matching TRBD1. V was pared by 8 bases and J by 5 bases, with 14 bases of the junction left unmatched. This CDR3 region has 16 residues. The germline CDR1 and CDR2 sequences are MNHNS and SASEGT. CDR3 sequence reads: CASVALRGPGDQPQHF. The DNA of the CDR3 is TGTGCCAGCGTGGCCCTCAGGGGGCCGGGGGATCAGCCCCAGCATTTT.

The chain uses TRBV5-4 and TRBJ2-7, with TRBD2 as a possible D gene (6 bases). The CDR3 is made up of 16 amino acids. The germline gives CDR1 SGHNT, CDR2 YYREEE (reference sequence). Trimming left V 0 bases short and J 4 bases short, with 17 bases between. CDR3 DNA: TGTGCCAGCAGCTTGGCGGGGTCTAGCGTTGGGTACGAGCAGTACTTC. Translating it yields CASSLAGSSVGYEQYF.

This rearrangement joins TRBV5-1 to TRBJ2-7, with 7 bases that match TRBD1. J gave up 7 bases and V 0 bases, and 13 bases lay outside the gene matches. The germline V gene encodes CDR1 SGHRS and CDR2 YFSETQ. CDR3 length: 16 amino acids. The CDR3 sequence is CASSLGPRQGRQEQYF. The DNA of the CDR3 is TGCGCCAGCAGCTTGGGCCCCAGACAGGGAAGGCAAGAGCAGTACTTC.

This clonotype was seen ten or more times. The V and J genes are TRBV25-1 and TRBJ2-1, with 11 bases aligning to TRBD1. CDR3 size: 15 residues. The germline V gene has CDR1 MGHDK and CDR2 SYGVNS. The V and J ends lost 8 bases and 9 bases, in that order; junction bases with no gene match: 12. The DNA for the CDR3 is TGTGCCAGCCGAACGGGACAGGGGGAGGCGGGTGAGCAGTTCTTC. It yields the protein CASRTGQGEAGEQFF. The full variable domain, its missing parts supplied by reference TRBV25-1 and TRBJ2-1, is EADIYQTPRYLVIGTGKKITLECSQTMGHDKMYWYQQDPGMELHLIHYSYGVNSTEKGDLSSESTVSRIRTEHFPLTLESARPSHTSQYLCASRTGQGEAGEQFFGPGTRLTVL.

Ten or more counts support this clonotype. This chain links TRBV20-1 with TRBJ2-1, with TRBD1 as a possible D gene (5 bases). Germline CDR1 reads DFQATT; CDR2 reads SNEGSKA (reference sequence). The V gene lost 5 bases and the J gene lost 8 bases, with 22 bases spanning the gap. This CDR3 has 15 amino acids. The CDR3 DNA sequence: TGCAGTGCTCCCGATGGAGACCCCAGGGCCCATGAGCAGTTCTTC. As protein: CSAPDGDPRAHEQFF.

This clonotype occurred a few times. The gene calls are TRBV5-1 and TRBJ1-5, with D maybe TRBD1 (5 bases). The V end was cut by 4 bases, the J end by 5 bases, with 16 bases between. The CDR3 has 15 amino acids. CDR1 and CDR2 (germline): SGHRS, YFSETQ. The CDR3 DNA follows: TGCGCCAGCAGCCCGTGGGCAGGGCACGATCAGCCCCAGCATTTT. Translation gives CASSPWAGHDQPQHF. The full variable domain, with the rest looked up from reference TRBV5-1 and TRBJ1-5, is KAGVTQTPRYLIKTRGQQVTLSCSPISGHRSVSWYQQTPGQGLQFLFEYFSETQRNKGNFPGRFSGRQFSNSRSEMNVSTLELGDSALYLCASSPWAGHDQPQHFGDGTRLSIL.

There are a few counts of this clonotype. The V gene is TRBV4-1, the J gene TRBJ2-7; no reliable D call. V was clipped by 0 bases and J by 6 bases, with 9 bases between them. The length of the CDR3 is 13 residues. Germline lookup yields CDR1 MGHRA and CDR2 YSYEKL. In nucleotides, the CDR3 is TGCGCCAGCAGCCAAGAGGTCGTGGGCGAGCAGTACTTC. Translated: CASSQEVVGEQYF.

This clonotype was seen only a few times. This chain uses TRBV15 with TRBJ2-6; D may be TRBD1 (5 bases). This CDR3 spans 15 amino acids. V shed 2 bases and J shed 2 bases, with 7 bases lying between them. Germline CDR1 is LNHNV and CDR2 is YYDKDF (reference sequence). CDR3 nucleotides: TGTGCCACCAGCAGACCAGGGACTGGGGCCAACGTCCTGACTTTC. This gives the protein CATSRPGTGANVLTF.

The chain has TRBV7-3 and TRBJ2-2, with D possibly TRBD2 on 5 matching bases. Germline-derived CDR1 and CDR2 are SGHTA and FQGTGA. CDR3 length: 14 residues. V was trimmed by 2 bases and J by 5 bases, leaving 9 bases between them. The CDR3 loop is CASSLATGTGELFF. The CDR3 bases are TGTGCCAGCAGCTTAGCGACGGGGACCGGGGAGCTGTTTTTT.

This clonotype was detected a few times. The chain has TRBV27 and TRBJ1-2; D uncertain. The CDR3 is made up of 12 amino acids. The ends were cut back, 2 bases at V and 7 bases at J, with 8 bases in the middle. From germline, CDR1 is MNHEY and CDR2 SMNVEV (reference sequence). The CDR3 region is CASSLKGFGYTF. CDR3 nucleotide sequence: TGTGCCAGCAGTTTAAAAGGGTTTGGCTACACCTTC.

V usage is TRBV20-1 and J usage is TRBJ2-7; the D is unclear. The length of the CDR3 is 11 residues. Looked up from germline, CDR1 is DFQATT and CDR2 is SNEGSKA (reference sequence). Deletions cut 3 bases from V and 3 bases from J, with 6 bases between. In DNA, the CDR3 is TGCAGTGCTAGGGGGATCTACGAGCAGTACTTC. Its protein is CSARGIYEQYF.

This sequence joins TRBV14 and TRBJ2-7; D is unclear. The V gene's germline CDR1 is SGHDN and CDR2 FVKESK. The CDR3 sequence is 13 residues long. The V end lost 2 bases, the J end lost 0 bases, and 5 bases lay between the germline ends. The CDR3 spells CASSQRRSYEQYF. Written as DNA, the CDR3 is TGTGCCAGCAGCCAAAGGCGCTCCTACGAGCAGTACTTC.

This clonotype was seen more than once but under ten times. This chain links TRBV7-9 with TRBJ1-5; D call uncertain. The CDR3 is made up of 14 amino acids. Trimming left V 6 bases short and J 3 bases short, with 12 bases between. The V gene's germline CDR1 is SEHNR and CDR2 FQNEAQ (reference sequence). CDR3 DNA: TGTGCCAGCAGTCGTGACACGATCAATCAGCCCCAGCATTTT. Residues: CASSRDTINQPQHF.

The chain employs TRBV5-1 and TRBJ2-3, with 7 bases that match TRBD2. Trimming took 4 bases from V and 1 from J; bases not matched to a gene: 3. Germline-derived CDR1 and CDR2 are SGHRS and YFSETQ. There are 14 residues in the CDR3. The CDR3 DNA is TGCGCCAGCAGCGGCGGGGGTCGCACAGATACGCAGTATTTT. Its protein product is CASSGGGRTDTQYF.

The rearrangement uses TRBV5-1 and TRBJ2-2; maybe TRBD1 (6 bases). Trimming removed 5 bases at V and 5 bases at J, with 16 bases between. The CDR3 is 15 amino acids. In germline, CDR1 is SGHRS, CDR2 YFSETQ. CDR3 coding DNA: TGCGCCAGCAGACTACAGGGCCGATTGACCGGGGAGCTGTTTTTT. Encoded protein: CASRLQGRLTGELFF.

V gene TRBV6-6 combines with J gene TRBJ2-4; 9 nucleotides match TRBD1. Trimming at V came to 2 bases and at J to 9 bases, leaving 14 bases not matched to a gene. The CDR3 is 17 amino acids. Germline values: CDR1 MNHNY, CDR2 SVGAGI (reference sequence). The CDR3 region has the DNA TGTGCCAGCAGTTACACCGGGACAGGGCCGGGGGTTGGCATTCAGTACTTC. This translates into CASSYTGTGPGVGIQYF.